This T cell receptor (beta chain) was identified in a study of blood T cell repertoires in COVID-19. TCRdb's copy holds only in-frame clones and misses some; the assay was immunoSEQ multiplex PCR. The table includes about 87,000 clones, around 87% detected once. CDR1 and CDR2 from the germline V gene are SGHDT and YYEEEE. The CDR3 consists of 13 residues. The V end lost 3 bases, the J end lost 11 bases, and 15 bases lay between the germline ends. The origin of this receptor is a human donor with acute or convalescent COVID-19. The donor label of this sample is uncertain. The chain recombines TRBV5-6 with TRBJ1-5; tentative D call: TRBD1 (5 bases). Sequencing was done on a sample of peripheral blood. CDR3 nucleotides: TGTGCCAGCAGCTCTGCGGGGGTTCGGTCCCAGCATTTT. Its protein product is CASSSAGVRSQHF.